A single sample is the source of the 2 T cell receptor beta chains below, sequenced in a study of T cell repertoires in cytomegalovirus infection. TCRdb recomputed calls from the reads with MiXCR, one row per CDR3 protein. This table has about 500,000 distinct CDR3 sequences, 30% to 35% appearing once. Their antigen targets remain unknown. The sequences come from cultured PBMCs, collected from culture after CMV antigen stimulation. These receptors were taken from a human donor in good health (CMV status not recorded). Some clones in this sample may be carry-over from other donors' samples.

Only a few counts were recorded for this clonotype. The V call is TRBV24-1, the J call TRBJ2-5, with 8 bases that match TRBD2. The germline CDR1 and CDR2 sequences are KGHDR and SFDVKD. The trim removed 3 bases at V and 1 base at J, leaving 3 bases unmatched. This CDR3 region has 15 residues. The CDR3 DNA reads TGTGCCACCAGTGATGCGGGAGGATCCCAAGAGACCCAGTACTTC. Its translation: CATSDAGGSQETQYF.

This clonotype was counted a few times. The rearrangement uses TRBV19 and TRBJ2-5; TRBD2 agrees at 7 bases. V shed 3 bases, J shed 5 bases, and the junction held 12 bases outside the gene matches. Germline CDR1 LNHDA, CDR2 SQIVND (reference sequence). The CDR3 extends over 16 amino acids. Here the CDR3 DNA reads TGTGCCAGTAGTATTACGGTGTTGGCGGGAGCTGAGACCCAGTACTTC. Its protein is CASSITVLAGAETQYF.